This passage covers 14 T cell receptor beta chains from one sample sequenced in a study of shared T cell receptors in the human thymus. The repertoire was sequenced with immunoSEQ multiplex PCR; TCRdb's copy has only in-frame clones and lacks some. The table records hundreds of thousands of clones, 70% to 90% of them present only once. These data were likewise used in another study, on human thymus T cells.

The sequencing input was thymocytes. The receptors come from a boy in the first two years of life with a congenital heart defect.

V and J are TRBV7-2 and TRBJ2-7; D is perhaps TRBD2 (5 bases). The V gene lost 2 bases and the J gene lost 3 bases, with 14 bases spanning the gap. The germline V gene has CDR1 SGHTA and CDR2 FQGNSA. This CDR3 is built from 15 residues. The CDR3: CASSLTGNRHYEQYF. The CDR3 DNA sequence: TGTGCCAGCAGCTTAACCGGGAACCGACACTACGAGCAGTACTTC.

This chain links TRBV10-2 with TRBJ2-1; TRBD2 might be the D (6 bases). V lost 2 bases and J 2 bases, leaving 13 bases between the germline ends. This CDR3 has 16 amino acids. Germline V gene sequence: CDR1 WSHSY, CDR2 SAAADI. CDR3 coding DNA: TGCGCCAGCAGTGAGAGGGGCGGGAAGGCCTACAATGAGCAGTTCTTC. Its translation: CASSERGGKAYNEQFF.

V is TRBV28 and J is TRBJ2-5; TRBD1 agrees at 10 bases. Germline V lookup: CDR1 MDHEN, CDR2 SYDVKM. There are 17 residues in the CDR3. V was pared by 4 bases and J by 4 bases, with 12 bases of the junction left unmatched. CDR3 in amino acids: CASSSCLWDRGRETQYF. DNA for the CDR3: TGTGCCAGCAGTTCCTGCCTTTGGGACAGGGGACGAGAGACCCAGTACTTC.

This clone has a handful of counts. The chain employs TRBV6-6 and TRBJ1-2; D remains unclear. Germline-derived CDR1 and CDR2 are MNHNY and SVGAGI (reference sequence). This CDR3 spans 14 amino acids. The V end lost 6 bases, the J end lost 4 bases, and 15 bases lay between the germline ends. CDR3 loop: CASRIISDVYGYTF. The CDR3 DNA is TGTGCCAGCAGAATAATCAGCGATGTCTATGGCTACACCTTC.

Here the CDR3 reads CASSINSNEQFF. In nucleotides, the CDR3 is TGTGCCAGTAGTATTAATAGCAATGAGCAGTTCTTC. This chain connects TRBV19 to TRBJ2-1; D call uncertain. CDR3 size: 12 residues. Germline V lookup: CDR1 LNHDA, CDR2 SQIVND (reference sequence). The ends were cut back, 3 bases at V and 6 bases at J, with 6 bases in the middle.

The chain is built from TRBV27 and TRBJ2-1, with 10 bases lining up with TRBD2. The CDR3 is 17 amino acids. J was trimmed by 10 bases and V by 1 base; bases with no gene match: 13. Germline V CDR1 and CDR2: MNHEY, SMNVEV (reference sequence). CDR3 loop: CASSLYPGAGGLGEQFF. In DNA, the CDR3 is TGTGCCAGCAGTTTATACCCCGGAGCGGGAGGGCTGGGGGAGCAGTTCTTC.

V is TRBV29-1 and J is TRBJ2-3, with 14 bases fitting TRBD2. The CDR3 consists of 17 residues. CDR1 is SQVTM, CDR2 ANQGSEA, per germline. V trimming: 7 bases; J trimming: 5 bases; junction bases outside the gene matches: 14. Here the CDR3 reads CSERLAGGPGMVDTQYF. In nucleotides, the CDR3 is TGCAGCGAGAGACTAGCGGGAGGGCCTGGAATGGTAGATACGCAGTATTTT.

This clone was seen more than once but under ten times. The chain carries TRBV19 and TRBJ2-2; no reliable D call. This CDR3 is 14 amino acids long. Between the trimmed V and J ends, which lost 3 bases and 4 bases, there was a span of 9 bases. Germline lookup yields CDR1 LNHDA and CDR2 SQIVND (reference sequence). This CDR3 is CASSIAVGTGELFF. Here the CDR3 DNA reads TGTGCCAGTAGTATTGCGGTTGGCACCGGGGAGCTGTTTTTT.

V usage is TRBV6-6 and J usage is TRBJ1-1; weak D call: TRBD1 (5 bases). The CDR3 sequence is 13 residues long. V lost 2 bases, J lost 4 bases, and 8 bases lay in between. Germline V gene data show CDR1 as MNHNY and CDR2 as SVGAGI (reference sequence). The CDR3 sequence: CASSYPGGTEAFF. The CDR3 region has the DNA TGTGCCAGCAGTTACCCCGGGGGCACTGAAGCTTTCTTT.

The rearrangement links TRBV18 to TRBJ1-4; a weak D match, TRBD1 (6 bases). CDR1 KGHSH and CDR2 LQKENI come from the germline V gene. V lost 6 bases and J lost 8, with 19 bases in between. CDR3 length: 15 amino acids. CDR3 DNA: TGTGCCAGCTCCCGAGGACAGTCGGGCAACGAAAAACTGTTTTTT. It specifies CASSRGQSGNEKLFF.

The DNA of the CDR3 is TGTGCCAGCAGTGAAGCGGGAGGAGGTGGCTACAATGAGCAGTTCTTC. Translation: CASSEAGGGGYNEQFF. The genes are TRBV25-1 and TRBJ2-1, with 8 bases aligning to TRBD2. This CDR3 comprises 16 residues. The trim removed 2 bases at V and 3 bases at J, leaving 6 bases unmatched. In germline, CDR1 is MGHDK, CDR2 SYGVNS. The variable domain in full, completed from reference TRBV25-1 and TRBJ2-1, reads EADIYQTPRYLVIGTGKKITLECSQTMGHDKMYWYQQDPGMELHLIHYSYGVNSTEKGDLSSESTVSRIRTEHFPLTLESARPSHTSQYLCASSEAGGGGYNEQFFGPGTRLTVL.

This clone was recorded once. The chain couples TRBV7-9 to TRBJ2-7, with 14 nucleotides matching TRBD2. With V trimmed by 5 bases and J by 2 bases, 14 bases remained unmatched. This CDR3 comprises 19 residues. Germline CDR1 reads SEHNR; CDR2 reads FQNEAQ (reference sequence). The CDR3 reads CASSLPGTSGRRGPYEQYF. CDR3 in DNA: TGTGCCAGCAGCCTACCCGGGACTAGCGGGAGAAGAGGTCCCTACGAGCAGTACTTC.

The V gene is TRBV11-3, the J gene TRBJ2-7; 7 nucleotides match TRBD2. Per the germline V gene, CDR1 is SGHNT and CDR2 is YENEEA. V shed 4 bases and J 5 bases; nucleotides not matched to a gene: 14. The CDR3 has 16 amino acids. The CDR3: CASSSRVAGFRDEQYF. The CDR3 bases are TGTGCCAGCAGCTCCAGGGTAGCGGGCTTTAGGGACGAGCAGTACTTC.

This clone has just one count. CDR3 protein: CASTPSRTNIRTDTQYF. The CDR3 DNA reads TGCGCCAGCACCCCCAGCCGGACAAATATCCGGACAGATACGCAGTATTTT. V gene TRBV4-3 combines with J gene TRBJ2-3, with D perhaps TRBD1 (5 bases). Germline loops: CDR1 LGHNA, CDR2 YSLEER. V lost 7 bases and J 3 bases, leaving 23 bases between the germline ends. The CDR3 extends over 17 amino acids.